The 4 T cell receptor beta chains below were found in one sample sequenced in a study of cytomegalovirus exposure and HLA in healthy donors. Primers: 60 Vbeta forward and 13 Jbeta reverse. Some clones are missing from TCRdb's copy, which holds only in-frame ones; the method was immunoSEQ multiplex PCR. The sample has 150,000 to 200,000 clones; 9.5% are singletons. The source material was PBMCs. The receptor source for this set is a woman aged 25 to 39 in good health and CMV-seropositive.

There are a few counts of this clone. This chain joins TRBV27 and TRBJ1-2; no clear D. Germline CDR1 reads MNHEY; CDR2 reads SMNVEV (reference sequence). The CDR3 is made up of 16 amino acids. V was trimmed by 3 bases and J by 4 bases, leaving 18 bases between them. In nucleotides, the CDR3 is TGTGCCAGCAGTTTCCGGGCTCCGGGAGGGCTCTATGGCTACACCTTC. This gives the protein CASSFRAPGGLYGYTF.

The chain couples TRBV7-2 to TRBJ1-1; no definite D call. Trimming removed 5 bases from V and 5 bases from J, with 9 bases in between. This CDR3 has 12 amino acids. Germline CDR1 is SGHTA and CDR2 is FQGNSA. The CDR3 sequence: CASSPAGTEAFF. The CDR3 DNA reads as TGTGCCAGCAGCCCGGCGGGAACTGAAGCTTTCTTT.

This chain connects TRBV6-4 to TRBJ2-1; 10 bases line up with TRBD2. With V trimmed by 4 bases and J by 4 bases, 4 bases remained unmatched. From germline, CDR1 is MRHNA and CDR2 SNTAGT. This CDR3 is 15 amino acids long. The CDR3, as DNA: TGTGCCAGCAGTGCCGAGACTAGCGGGTACAATGAGCAGTTCTTC. Its protein product is CASSAETSGYNEQFF.

The genes are TRBV29-1 and TRBJ2-7; 7 bases line up with TRBD1. The end of the DNA aligns better with TRBJ2-1, so the J call may be wrong. Germline CDR1 and CDR2: SQVTM and ANQGSEA. This CDR3 region has 13 residues. The CDR3 DNA sequence: TGCAGCGTTCTTACAGGGGTCGGCGAAGAGCAGTTCTTC. Its protein product is CSVLTGVGEEQFF.